This T cell receptor beta chain was retrieved from a study of cytomegalovirus exposure and HLA in healthy donors. Looked up from germline, CDR1 is LNHNV and CDR2 is YYDKDF (reference sequence). The ends were cut back, 1 base at V and 3 bases at J, with 13 bases in the middle. This CDR3 contains 16 residues. The PCR was carried out with 60 Vbeta primers and 13 Jbeta primers. Here immunoSEQ multiplex PCR was the method, and the copy in TCRdb shows in-frame clones only, minus some. Of 100,000 or so clones in the sample, 75% to 85% were seen once. Sequencing input: PBMCs. This TCR came from a man under 40 in good health and CMV-seropositive. V is TRBV15 and J is TRBJ2-1, with a weak D call TRBD1 (6 bases). The CDR3 DNA follows: TGTGCCACCAGCAGAGGGGGAGACAGGATCTACAATGAGCAGTTCTTC. Translated, it gives CATSRGGDRIYNEQFF.